This T cell receptor (beta chain) was retrieved from a study of PD-1 blockade in classical Hodgkin lymphoma. V dropped 4 bases and J dropped 6 bases, with 16 bases sitting between them. Germline assignment: CDR1 LNHDA and CDR2 SQIVND (reference sequence). The CDR3 covers 14 residues. Here immunoSEQ multiplex PCR was the method, and the copy in TCRdb shows in-frame clones only, minus some. The table includes about 26,000 clones, roughly 68% detected once. This clone is labeled as medium-sized. Relapses following autologous stem cell transplantation were seen in all patients, with brentuximab vedotin exposure varying.

The sequence was collected from a human donor with classical Hodgkin lymphoma. The chain has TRBV19 and TRBJ2-7; D perhaps matches TRBD2 (6 bases). Specimen: peripheral blood mononuclear cells (PBMCs), collected before the second cycle of nivolumab. In DNA form, the CDR3 reads TGTGCCAGTAGTAGGGACTCGGGGGTATCCGAGCAGTACTTC. As protein: CASSRDSGVSEQYF.